These T cell receptor beta chains were read from a single sample in a study of blood T cell repertoires in COVID-19. TCRdb's table, derived via immunoSEQ multiplex PCR, lists solely in-frame clones and lacks some. The sample lists about 85,000 clones, roughly nine tenths occurring once. Sequences were obtained from peripheral blood. These receptors originate from a middle-aged man with acute or convalescent COVID-19. Both conserved end residues are part of each CDR3. The D gene is left open where the match is weak. Clone size is given for some rows only: seen once, a few or many times, or a class if the clone is expanded.

>TRBJ2-1|-|TRBD1|TRBV5-4
CASSSDRGSYNEQFF
TGTGCCAGCAGCTCGGACAGGGGTTCCTACAATGAGCAGTTCTTC
>TRBJ1-1|-|-|TRBV30
CAWSPTGTTEAFF
TGTGCCTGGAGTCCCACAGGGACCACTGAAGCTTTCTTT
>TRBJ2-7|-|TRBD2|TRBV25-1
CASSAGLVYEQYF
TGTGCCAGCAGTGCGGGACTAGTCTACGAGCAGTACTTC
>TRBJ2-7|-|TRBD1|TRBV28
CASMVDRAEYEQYF
TGTGCCAGCATGGTAGACAGGGCAGAATACGAGCAGTACTTC
>TRBJ2-2|once|TRBD1|TRBV25-1
CASRTGGPNTGELFF
TGTGCCAGCAGAACAGGGGGCCCTAACACCGGGGAGCTGTTTTTT
>TRBJ2-7|-|TRBD1|TRBV4-1
CASSQGTGGPYEQYF
TGCGCCAGCAGCCAAGGGACAGGGGGTCCGTACGAGCAGTACTTC
>TRBJ2-7|once|TRBD2|TRBV27
CASSLQRGAYEQYF
TGTGCCAGCAGTTTGCAGCGGGGGGCCTACGAGCAGTACTTC
>TRBJ2-7|-|-|TRBV21-1
CASSKVAGSYEVNTYEQYF
TGTGCCAGCAGCAAAGTGGCAGGCAGCTATGAAGTTAATACCTACGAGCAGTACTTC
>TRBJ1-5|-|TRBD1|TRBV18
CASSPGQGGQPQHF
TGTGCCAGCTCACCAGGACAGGGAGGTCAGCCCCAGCATTTT
>TRBJ2-1|-|TRBD2|TRBV29-1
CSLLAGDYNEQFF
TGCAGTCTCTTGGCGGGGGACTACAATGAGCAGTTCTTC
>TRBJ2-6|-|-|TRBV19
CASSMGGGAGANVLTF
TGTGCCAGTAGTATGGGAGGCGGGGCTGGGGCCAACGTCCTGACTTTC
>TRBJ1-4|-|-|TRBV30
CAWSSGTLTEKLFF
TGTGCCTGGAGTTCCGGGACACTAACTGAAAAACTGTTTTTT
>TRBJ2-3|-|TRBD1|TRBV3-1/TRBV3-2
CASSQVWGGTGVYNTQYF
TGTGCCAGCAGCCAAGTGTGGGGTGGGACAGGGGTCTATAATACGCAGTATTTT
>TRBJ1-2|-|TRBD1|TRBV5-6
CASSSGQGDGYTF
TGTGCCAGCAGCTCCGGACAGGGCGATGGCTACACCTTC
>TRBJ1-3|-|TRBD1|TRBV7-8
CASSLLGRDSYSIYF
TGTGCCAGCAGCTTATTGGGCCGGGACAGTTACTCCATATATTTT
>TRBJ2-7|-|TRBD1|TRBV10-2
CASSFGTEASEQYF
TGCGCCAGCAGCTTCGGGACAGAAGCCAGCGAGCAGTACTTC
>TRBJ2-3|-|TRBD2|TRBV3-1/TRBV3-2
CASSQERGWGSGGGTQYF
TGTGCCAGCAGCCAAGAACGTGGTTGGGGTAGCGGGGGGGGTACGCAGTATTTT
>TRBJ2-3|few|-|TRBV21-1
CASSKNGTDTQYF
TGTGCCAGCAGCAAAAACGGGACAGATACGCAGTATTTT
>TRBJ1-1|-|-|TRBV11-2
CASSLSGTPNTEAFF
TGTGCCAGCAGCCTATCCGGGACACCGAACACTGAAGCTTTCTTT
>TRBJ1-5|-|-|TRBV3-1/TRBV3-2
CASSQGASQPQHF
TGTGCCAGCAGCCAGGGAGCCAGTCAGCCCCAGCATTTT
>TRBJ1-5|-|TRBD1|TRBV28
CASRSTGARFKHQPQHF
TGTGCCAGCAGATCCACAGGGGCGCGATTTAAACATCAGCCCCAGCATTTT
>TRBJ2-3|-|-|TRBV9
CASSVEGWADTQYF
TGTGCCAGCAGCGTGGAGGGGTGGGCGGATACGCAGTATTTT
>TRBJ2-1|once|TRBD2|TRBV11-2
CASSQAAGENEQFF
TGTGCCAGCAGTCAGGCAGCGGGAGAGAATGAGCAGTTCTTC
>TRBJ1-1|-|TRBD1|TRBV28
CASSLWDRGHSTEAFF
TGTGCCAGCAGTTTATGGGACAGGGGGCACAGCACTGAAGCTTTCTTT
>TRBJ2-5|-|TRBD1|TRBV6-1
CASSDPDREETQYF
TGTGCCAGCAGTGACCCTGACAGGGAAGAGACCCAGTACTTC
>TRBJ1-1|-|TRBD1|TRBV5-1
CASSLEVQGANTEAFF
TGCGCCAGCAGCTTGGAAGTACAGGGGGCGAACACTGAAGCTTTCTTT
>TRBJ1-2|-|-|TRBV12-3/TRBV12-4
CASSLRGSGGYTF
TGTGCCAGCAGTTTGCGGGGGAGTGGTGGCTACACCTTC
>TRBJ2-1|-|TRBD2|TRBV10-3
CAIQSGLANNEQFF
TGTGCCATCCAATCGGGACTAGCTAACAATGAGCAGTTCTTC
>TRBJ2-2|-|-|TRBV19
CASSIPLGTSNTGELFF
TGTGCCAGTAGTATCCCCCTAGGGACATCGAACACCGGGGAGCTGTTTTTT
>TRBJ1-1|-|-|TRBV11-2
CASSFGGWGTEAFF
TGTGCCAGCAGCTTCGGAGGGTGGGGCACTGAAGCTTTCTTT
>TRBJ1-3|-|-|TRBV7-2
CASSLEQVNTIYF
TGTGCCAGCAGCTTAGAACAGGTCAACACCATATATTTT
>TRBJ2-1|-|-|TRBV5-1
CASSSALGQSSYNEQFF
TGCGCCAGCAGCTCGGCTTTAGGACAGAGCTCCTACAATGAGCAGTTCTTC
>TRBJ2-3|few|TRBD2|TRBV11-2
CASSFSGGSTDTQYF
TGTGCCAGCAGCTTTAGCGGGGGGAGCACAGATACGCAGTATTTT
>TRBJ1-5|-|-|TRBV11-2
CASSLEGDQPQHF
TGTGCCAGCAGCTTGGAGGGTGACCAGCCCCAGCATTTT
>TRBJ1-3|-|-|TRBV12-2
CASRTGQGGGNTIYF
TGTGCAAGTCGCACGGGACAGGGTGGCGGAAACACCATATATTTT
>TRBJ1-5|-|-|TRBV6-6
CASRSRGASNQPQHF
TGTGCCAGCAGGTCCAGGGGCGCAAGCAATCAGCCCCAGCATTTT